The clone carrying this T cell receptor beta chain was observed many times. This entry is derived from a study of T cells in Graves' hyperthyroidism and ophthalmopathy. V was trimmed by 0 bases and J by 3 bases, leaving 8 bases between them. The CDR3 is 14 amino acids. Germline CDR1 ENHRY, CDR2 SYGVKD. Patients aged 18 to 65 had newly diagnosed hyperthyroidism of under 2 months' duration. On the basis of clinical symptoms, serum thyroxine and TRAb, thyroid ultrasound and orbital computed tomography, diagnoses were made. Template material for amplifying TCR beta CDR3 regions consisted of RNA transcripts. The HTBI set primed first-round TCR CDR3 RT-PCR. Using its own MiXCR run on the multiplex PCR reads, TCRdb lists one record per CDR3 protein. Of 350,000 or so distinct CDR3 sequences listed, about 18% are singletons.

This clonotype was sampled from a woman aged 30 to 39 with Graves' hyperthyroidism that later progressed to Graves' ophthalmopathy. Sequencing was done on a sample of blood. This chain connects TRBV10-3 to TRBJ2-5; D is ambiguous. CDR3: CAISESGAKETQYF. DNA of the CDR3: TGTGCCATCAGTGAGTCGGGCGCGAAAGAGACCCAGTACTTC.